A single sample gave rise to the 25 T cell receptor beta chains below, sequenced in a study of CD8+CD57+ T cells in acquired aplastic anemia. Selection for sequencing was limited to patients who had shown CD8+CD57+ cell expansion by flow cytometry. Genomic DNA was employed as the template in profiling TCR beta VDJ and CDR3. MiXCR, applied by TCRdb to the reads, yields one record per CDR3 protein. The sample consists of around 290,000 distinct CDR3 sequences, 45% to 65% of them appearing once. Sequenced material: sorted CD4+, CD8+, or CD8+CD57+ T cells (not recorded which) from PBMCs. The receptors here all came from a human donor with aplastic anemia.

The chain carries TRBV20-1 and TRBJ2-7; weak D call: TRBD1 (5 bases). This CDR3 has 15 amino acids. In germline, CDR1 is DFQATT, CDR2 SNEGSKA (reference sequence). V was cut by 7 bases and J by 0 bases, with 19 bases left in between. In nucleotides, the CDR3 is TGCAGTGGCACGTCCCCCGCAGGGCCCTCCTACGAGCAGTACTTC. It encodes CSGTSPAGPSYEQYF.

This clonotype was seen ten or more times. The CDR3 sequence is CATSRDGQTAGYGYTF. CDR3 sequence (DNA): TGTGCCACCAGCAGAGATGGACAGACGGCCGGCTATGGCTACACCTTC. The rearrangement joins TRBV15 to TRBJ1-2, with D tentatively TRBD1 (6 bases). Trimming pared 0 bases from V and 4 bases from J, leaving 15 bases between. The length of the CDR3 is 16 residues. The germline V gene has CDR1 LNHNV and CDR2 YYDKDF (reference sequence).

The gene calls are TRBV5-6 and TRBJ1-1, with D uncertain. V was cut by 0 bases and J by 4 bases, with 10 bases left in between. CDR1 is SGHDT and CDR2 is YYEEEE in the germline V gene. The CDR3 covers 14 residues. The CDR3 loop reads CASSLAVVGTEAFF. CDR3 sequence (DNA): TGTGCCAGCAGCTTGGCGGTGGTGGGCACTGAAGCTTTCTTT.

Written as DNA, the CDR3 is TGTGCCAGCACCGCCTCGCTAGCCACAGATACGCAGTATTTT. This translates into CASTASLATDTQYF. V usage is TRBV9 and J usage is TRBJ2-3, with D possibly matching TRBD2 (5 bases). Trimming took off 6 bases at V and 2 bases at J, with 13 bases between the two ends. The CDR3 is 14 residues long. Per the germline V gene, CDR1 is SGDLS and CDR2 is YYNGEE.

Only a few counts were recorded for this clonotype. A much larger clone sits a single nucleotide away, making a read error possible. Because it lacks the conserved phenylalanine or tryptophan at the end, this CDR3 is likely a read error. This rearrangement joins TRBV12-3 or TRBV12-4 to TRBJ2-1; the D is unclear. The CDR3 has 11 amino acids. V was pared by 5 bases and J by 7 bases, with 6 bases between. The CDR3 nucleotides read TGTGCCAGCAGTAGAATAAATGAGCAGTTCCTC. Its protein product is CASSRINEQFL.

This clonotype was observed many times. CDR3 bases: TGTGCCAGCAGTCGAGGCTACGAGCAGTACTTC. It specifies CASSRGYEQYF. The rearrangement uses TRBV12-3 or TRBV12-4 and TRBJ2-7; D gene unclear. The length of the CDR3 is 11 residues. The germline V and J ends were trimmed by 5 bases and 3 bases, with 5 bases remaining between them.

Remarks on this clonotype: Being one base from a much bigger clone, this may be a read error. The V and J genes are TRBV5-1 and TRBJ2-7, with a weak D call TRBD1 (6 bases). Germline V gives CDR1 SGHRS, CDR2 YFSETQ. The CDR3 sequence is 16 residues long. DNA of the CDR3: TGCGCCAGCAGCCTGCGGTCCCAGGGGCCAGCCTACGAGCAGCACTTC. Encoded protein: CASSLRSQGPAYEQHF.

This clonotype was seen repeatedly, ten times or more. The chain has TRBV3-1 and TRBJ1-5; D may be TRBD1 (6 bases). CDR3 length equals 16 residues. V lost 0 bases and J lost 2, with 11 bases in between. CDR1 LGHDT and CDR2 YNNKEL come from the germline V gene (reference sequence). CDR3 in amino acids: CASSQDSGAGNQPQHF. Here the CDR3 DNA reads TGTGCCAGCAGCCAAGATTCAGGGGCTGGCAATCAGCCCCAGCATTTT.

The CDR3, as DNA: TGCAGTACCAGGGTTTTGGGGGTCAACTATGGCTACACCTTC. Its protein product is CSTRVLGVNYGYTF. This rearrangement joins TRBV20-1 to TRBJ1-2; a possible D gene is TRBD1 (5 bases). Trimming stripped 8 bases from V and 2 bases from J, with 18 bases between. CDR3 size: 14 residues. The germline gives CDR1 DFQATT, CDR2 SNEGSKA (reference sequence).

The genes are TRBV7-9 and TRBJ1-6, with unresolved D. Trimming shortened V by 6 bases and J by 0 bases, and 9 bases separated the two germline ends. This CDR3 region has 15 residues. Germline V gene data show CDR1 as SEHNR and CDR2 as FQNEAQ (reference sequence). The CDR3 bases are TGTGCCAGCAGTCACTCAAGCTCCTATAATTCACCCCTCCACTTT. Its protein product is CASSHSSSYNSPLHF.

This chain uses TRBV10-3 with TRBJ2-1, with 7 bases fitting TRBD1. The junction had 4 bases not matched to a gene; V was cut back by 7 bases and J by 4 bases. This CDR3 is built from 13 residues. Germline values: CDR1 ENHRY, CDR2 SYGVKD. The CDR3 region has the DNA TGTGCCATCAAAACAGGGGAGTACAATGAGCAGTTCTTC. It is translated as CAIKTGEYNEQFF.

This clonotype has a count of ten or more. The rearrangement joins TRBV2 to TRBJ2-1; 9 nucleotides align to TRBD2. The CDR3 runs to 13 residues. With V trimmed by 1 base and J by 15 bases, 7 bases remained unmatched. Germline-derived CDR1 and CDR2 are SNHLY and FYNNEI. CDR3 protein: CASSEVPSGGMFF. Here the CDR3 DNA reads TGTGCCAGCAGTGAAGTTCCAAGCGGGGGGATGTTCTTC.

The chain uses TRBV7-9 and TRBJ1-2; unclear D gene. CDR1 is SEHNR, CDR2 FQNEAQ, per germline (reference sequence). Trimming pared 3 bases from V and 6 bases from J, leaving 11 bases between. This CDR3 has 13 amino acids. In DNA, the CDR3 is TGTGCCAGCAGCTTGCCCGGGTTGGATGGCTACACCTTC. Protein: CASSLPGLDGYTF.

This clonotype was seen many times. The chain couples TRBV24-1 to TRBJ1-2; 11 bases align to TRBD1. Unmatched junction bases numbered 2, after V lost 3 bases and J lost 3 bases. CDR1 is KGHDR and CDR2 is SFDVKD in the germline V gene. The CDR3 contains 15 residues. The CDR3 loop reads CATSDPGQGDYGYTF. In DNA form, the CDR3 reads TGTGCCACCAGTGATCCGGGACAGGGGGACTATGGCTACACCTTC.

This clonotype was seen ten or more times. The V and J genes are TRBV15 and TRBJ2-5; TRBD2 matches at 7 bases. V was clipped by 4 bases and J by 2 bases; unmatched bases: 13. Germline V gene lookup returns CDR1 LNHNV and CDR2 YYDKDF (reference sequence). The CDR3 spans 17 residues. The CDR3 protein is CATSIGGDWREQETQYF. The CDR3 DNA is TGTGCCACCAGCATAGGAGGGGACTGGCGGGAGCAAGAGACCCAGTACTTC.

This clonotype was seen many times. The chain has TRBV11-2 and TRBJ1-2, with 9 positions matching TRBD1. The germline V gene has CDR1 SGHAT and CDR2 FQNNGV. This CDR3 comprises 15 residues. V shed 5 bases and J 4 bases; nucleotides not matched to a gene: 8. The CDR3 is CASSPIDRGVYGYTF. The DNA for the CDR3 is TGTGCCAGCAGCCCTATTGACAGGGGGGTCTATGGCTACACCTTC.

DNA of the CDR3: TGTGCCAGCCCTAGCGGGAGAGGAGAGACCCAGTACTTC. It codes for CASPSGRGETQYF. The V and J genes are TRBV7-2 and TRBJ2-5, with 10 bases that match TRBD2. This CDR3 region has 13 residues. Trimming removed 8 bases from V and 4 bases from J; junction bases left unmatched: 4. The V gene's germline CDR1 is SGHTA and CDR2 FQGNSA. Full variable domain (remainder filled in from reference TRBV7-2 and TRBJ2-5): GAGVSQSPSNKVTEKGKDVELRCDPISGHTALYWYRQSLGQGLEFLIYFQGNSAPDKSGLPSDRFSAERTGGSVSTLTIQRTQQEDSAVYLCASPSGRGETQYFGPGTRLLVL.

This clonotype came up a few times. The chain carries TRBV9 and TRBJ2-7; TRBD1 matches at 7 bases. Germline lookup yields CDR1 SGDLS and CDR2 YYNGEE. The CDR3 is 15 residues long. V dropped 9 bases and J dropped 1; count of bases not matched to a gene: 13. The CDR3 region has the DNA TGTGCCATCAGTCCAACAGGGGCCCCTTCCTACGAGCAGTACTTC. Its protein is CAISPTGAPSYEQYF.

This clonotype was detected many times. The V call is TRBV24-1, the J call TRBJ2-6, with unresolved D. This CDR3 region has 13 residues. V lost 9 bases to trimming and J lost 1 base, with 6 bases between them. Germline CDR1 KGHDR, CDR2 SFDVKD. CDR3 in amino acids: CATQDSGANVLTF. CDR3 in DNA: TGTGCCACCCAGGATTCTGGGGCCAACGTCCTGACTTTC.

This clonotype was seen ten or more times. V is TRBV2 and J is TRBJ1-1, with TRBD1 identical over 7 bases. J lost 2 bases, V lost 3 bases, and 3 bases had no gene match. The CDR3 has 14 residues. Germline CDR1 and CDR2: SNHLY and FYNNEI. CDR3 nucleotide sequence: TGTGCCAGCAGTGACCGGACAGGTAACACTGAAGCTTTCTTT. This gives the protein CASSDRTGNTEAFF.

Comments on this clonotype: The CDR3 ends on some other residue instead of the conserved phenylalanine or tryptophan, so this is likely a read error. No DNA is shown, since the ends of the CDR3 on it are uncertain; the CDR3 is the one TCRdb lists. The V and J genes are TRBV7-3 and TRBJ2-3; the table's D call TRBD2 went unverified against the DNA. 15 amino acids form the CDR3, both terminal residues included. Germline CDR1 and CDR2: SGHTA and FQGTGA. CDR3 region: CASKASGIAQIRSIL.

The gene calls are TRBV7-8 and TRBJ2-7; 10 bases are shared with TRBD1. The CDR3 totals 18 residues. V was clipped by 1 base and J by 2 bases; unmatched bases: 11. Germline V lookup: CDR1 SGHVS, CDR2 FQNEAQ. CDR3: CASSLGASWGQGTYEQYF. The CDR3 DNA reads TGTGCCAGCAGCTTAGGGGCTTCCTGGGGACAGGGGACCTACGAGCAGTACTTC.

This clonotype was picked up many times. The V gene is TRBV19, the J gene TRBJ1-2; no clear D. Germline V gene data show CDR1 as LNHDA and CDR2 as SQIVND (reference sequence). The CDR3 length is 12 residues. V was shortened by 5 bases and J by 0 bases, with 4 bases between the two germline ends. The CDR3 here is CASSHTNYGYTF. The CDR3 nucleotides read TGTGCCAGTAGTCACACTAACTATGGCTACACCTTC.

This clonotype was recorded a few times. The chain joins TRBV19 to TRBJ1-2; TRBD1 might be the D (5 bases). The CDR3 extends over 12 amino acids. Germline CDR1 reads LNHDA; CDR2 reads SQIVND (reference sequence). Trimming took off 1 base at V and 7 bases at J, with 7 bases between the two ends. CDR3 sequence (DNA): TGTGCCAGTAGTATAGTTCAGGGTGGCTACACCTTC. Its protein product is CASSIVQGGYTF.

The V and J genes are TRBV6-5 and TRBJ2-1; 11 positions agree with TRBD2. The CDR3 contains 17 residues. Losses at the gene ends were 0 bases for V and 4 bases for J; bases not matched to a gene: 5. Per germline, CDR1 MNHEY and CDR2 SVGAGI. The CDR3 coding sequence is TGTGCCAGCAGTTACTCGGCTAGCGGGGGGACGTACAATGAGCAGTTCTTC. It translates to CASSYSASGGTYNEQFF.